The present TCR beta chain was sequenced within a study of OX40 agonist ivuxolimab in advanced cancers. TCRdb's copy holds only in-frame clones and misses some; the assay was immunoSEQ multiplex PCR. Among about 93,000 clones, 92% were seen once, and the ten largest hold around 0.51%. This CDR3 contains 15 residues. The junction had 6 bases not matched to a gene; V was cut back by 5 bases and J by 6 bases. The germline V gene encodes CDR1 LNHDA and CDR2 SQIVND (reference sequence). This clone turned up a few times. The clonotype originates from an adult with an advanced solid tumor such as melanoma, head and neck, liver or kidney cancer. The chain employs TRBV19 and TRBJ1-5; 11 bases align to TRBD1. The sequences come from CD4+ or CD8+ T cells sorted from blood, collected in a trial of the OX40 agonist ivuxolimab. CDR3 nucleotide sequence: TGTGCCAGTAGTCATGGGACAGGGGGAGGTCAGCCCCAGCATTTT. Its translation: CASSHGTGGGQPQHF.